These 9 T cell receptor beta chains were all obtained from the same sample, sequenced in a study of identical twins. One entry per CDR3 protein results from TCRdb running MiXCR on the 5' RACE reads. The sample consists of 500,000 to 700,000 distinct CDR3 sequences, about 7% of them appearing once. Another study also made use of these data, one on yellow fever vaccine responses in identical twins.

The sample taken for sequencing was PBMCs. The receptors originated from a woman aged 18-35 years in good health.

There are many counts of this clonotype. The genes are TRBV29-1 and TRBJ2-7, with 8 bases aligning to TRBD1. Germline V lookup: CDR1 SQVTM, CDR2 ANQGSEA. V was clipped by 7 bases and J by 6 bases; unmatched bases: 8. The CDR3 extends over 12 amino acids. CDR3 sequence reads: CSADDRGGEQYF. CDR3 bases: TGCAGCGCCGACGACAGGGGAGGCGAGCAGTACTTC.

V is TRBV4-1 and J is TRBJ2-3; a weak D match, TRBD2 (6 bases). The ends were cut back, 8 bases at V and 4 bases at J, with 13 bases in the middle. This CDR3 is built from 13 residues. The V gene's germline CDR1 is MGHRA and CDR2 YSYEKL. CDR3 region: CASAWTIADTQYF. In DNA form, the CDR3 reads TGCGCCAGCGCATGGACTATCGCAGATACGCAGTATTTT.

J is TRBJ2-7 and V is TRBV20-1; 7 nucleotides agree with TRBD2. Trimming at V came to 4 bases and at J to 1 base, leaving 4 bases not matched to a gene. Looked up from germline, CDR1 is DFQATT and CDR2 is SNEGSKA (reference sequence). This CDR3 is 13 amino acids long. This chain's CDR3 is CSATGLDSYEQYV. The DNA for the CDR3 is TGCAGTGCTACAGGACTAGATTCCTACGAGCAGTACGTC.

The chain uses TRBV7-2 and TRBJ2-3, with TRBD1 as a possible D gene (6 bases). The CDR3 totals 13 residues. CDR1 and CDR2 from the germline V gene are SGHTA and FQGNSA. V lost 0 bases, J lost 8 bases, and 9 bases lay in between. The CDR3 DNA is TGTGCCAGCAGCTTAGCCCAGGGGCTTACGCAGTATTTT. It translates to CASSLAQGLTQYF.

This clonotype came up a few times. The J gene is TRBJ2-3, the V gene TRBV10-3, with 7 bases identical to TRBD2. Germline lookup yields CDR1 ENHRY and CDR2 SYGVKD. The CDR3 runs 16 residues. Unmatched junction bases numbered 15, after V lost 10 bases and J lost 2 bases. The CDR3 bases are TGTGCCACCAAACCGACTACTGGGAGGGCCACAGATACGCAGTATTTT. Protein sequence: CATKPTTGRATDTQYF.

In its sample, this clonotype was seen a few times. The gene calls are TRBV10-1 and TRBJ2-3; 7 bases align to TRBD2. The ends lost 3 bases at V and 3 bases at J; junction bases unmatched: 6. Germline lookup yields CDR1 WNHNN and CDR2 SYGVQD (reference sequence). This CDR3 comprises 15 residues. CDR3 amino acids: CASSEEGRETDTQYF. The CDR3 DNA follows: TGCGCCAGCAGTGAAGAAGGGCGGGAGACAGATACGCAGTATTTT.

This sequence joins TRBV7-9 and TRBJ2-3; TRBD1 is a possible D gene (5 bases). CDR3 length: 15 amino acids. The ends were cut back, 3 bases at V and 8 bases at J, with 18 bases in the middle. CDR1 and CDR2 from the germline V gene are SEHNR and FQNEAQ (reference sequence). CDR3 bases: TGTGCCAGCAGCTTGGGGCTAGTGGGCCCGGGTACGCAGTATTTT. Amino acids: CASSLGLVGPGTQYF.

This clonotype was seen more than once but under ten times. The gene calls are TRBV20-1 and TRBJ2-1, with 7 bases aligning to TRBD2. The ends lost 3 bases at V and 0 bases at J; junction bases unmatched: 5. Germline CDR1 is DFQATT and CDR2 is SNEGSKA (reference sequence). The CDR3 sequence is 15 residues long. CDR3 sequence reads: CSASLVAGSYNEQFF. CDR3 nucleotides: TGCAGTGCTAGTCTGGTAGCGGGCTCCTACAATGAGCAGTTCTTC.

This chain joins TRBV14 and TRBJ2-1, with TRBD2 identical over 13 bases. The CDR3 is made up of 19 amino acids. Germline lookup yields CDR1 SGHDN and CDR2 FVKESK. Losses at the gene ends were 4 bases for V and 1 base for J; bases not matched to a gene: 10. The CDR3 here is CASSRTSGGKGTSYNEQFF. As DNA, the CDR3 is TGTGCCAGCAGCCGGACTAGCGGGGGTAAGGGGACTTCCTACAATGAGCAGTTCTTC. Using reference TRBV14 and TRBJ2-1 for the parts outside the CDR3, the full variable domain is EAGVTQFPSHSVIEKGQTVTLRCDPISGHDNLYWYRRVMGKEIKFLLHFVKESKQDESGMPNNRFLAERTGGTYSTLKVQPAELEDSGVYFCASSRTSGGKGTSYNEQFFGPGTRLTVL.